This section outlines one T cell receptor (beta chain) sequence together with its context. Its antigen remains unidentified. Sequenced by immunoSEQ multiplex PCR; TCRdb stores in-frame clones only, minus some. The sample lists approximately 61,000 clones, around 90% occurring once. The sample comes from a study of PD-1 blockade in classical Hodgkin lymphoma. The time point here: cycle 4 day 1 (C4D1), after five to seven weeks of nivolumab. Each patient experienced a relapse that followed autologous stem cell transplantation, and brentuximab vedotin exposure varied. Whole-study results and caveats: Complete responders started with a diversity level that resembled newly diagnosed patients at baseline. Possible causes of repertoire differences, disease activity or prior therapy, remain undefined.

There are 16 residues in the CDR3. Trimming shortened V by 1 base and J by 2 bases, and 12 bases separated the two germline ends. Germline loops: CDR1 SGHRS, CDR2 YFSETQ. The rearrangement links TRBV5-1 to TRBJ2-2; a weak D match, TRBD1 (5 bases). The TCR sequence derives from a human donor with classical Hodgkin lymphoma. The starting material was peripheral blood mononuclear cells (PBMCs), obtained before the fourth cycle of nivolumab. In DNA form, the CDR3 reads TGCGCCAGCAGCTTGACAGGTAGTAGTAACACCGGGGAGCTGTTTTTT. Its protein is CASSLTGSSNTGELFF.